This entry features one T cell receptor beta chain sequence. This clone occurred once. Its cognate antigen has yet to be identified. The sample holds no much larger clone one base away, and base qualities are not on file. Trimmed from V: 4 bases; trimmed from J: 2 bases; junction bases lacking a gene match: 8. The CDR3, cysteine through phenylalanine, is 17 amino acids long. Kept here is only the CDR3 DNA, which spans 51 bases and is read in frame from base 1. From a lookup of the germline V gene, CDR1 and CDR2 are SGDLS and YYNGEE. These data belong to a study of blood T cell repertoires in COVID-19 (dated by TCRdb to 2019 to 2021). For context, the study as a whole: Collaborator samples came from the United States, Italy and Spain and covered acute and convalescent phases of COVID-19. Samples came from the ongoing ImmuneRACE study (first 160 participants) plus 1,254 subjects from 6 global collaborators. The dataset comprised deeply sampled blood TCRbeta repertoires from subjects exposed to, actively infected with, or recovered from COVID-19. HLA class I and class II types, where available, came from metadata supplied by the sample provider rather than from assay-based typing. The sample metadata nearly always contained a de-identified subject ID, COVID-19 status, age in years and sex. The material from the prospective study consisted of cDNA or gDNA derived from T cells, B-cell-depleted T cells, or PBMCs. The repertoires were made available in a free public database intended to serve as a resource for research on the immune response to SARS-CoV-2. Results and caveats for the whole study, not just this receptor: Clinical and demographic metadata were provided uncurated, with the amount varying by source and participant.

TCRbeta CDR3 regions were amplified from genomic DNA using the immunoSEQ Assay, a bias-controlled multiplex PCR. Concerning the study's data processing: The number of nucleated cells in each sample was estimated from the amplification of reference gene primers within the assay. To quantify the absolute abundance of each unique TCRbeta CDR3 rearrangement, sequence reads were collapsed and filtered. Productive Simpson clonality was computed per sample as the square root of Simpson's diversity index over productive rearrangements. TCRdb mirrors the immuneACCESS table, restricted to in-frame sequences. Some clones are absent from its copies; in checked studies, under half trace to an unresolved V gene, and the reason for the others is unknown. That table is the source of V, J and clone size, and D and trimming were worked out from the DNA. Within this sample are 180,000 or so clones, with approximately 83% of them counted one time only. Clones ranked in the top ten supply 10% to 15% of the sample.

Enrolling through a virtual design, the prospective study's participants ranged in age from roughly 18 to 95 years and lived across 20 to 30 United States geographic areas. Cohort assignment in the prospective study relied on participant-reported clinical history from a screening survey and a study questionnaire. ImmuneRACE Cohort 3 recovered participants were defined by two consecutive negative NP/OP PCR tests, healthcare professional clearance, or symptom resolution. Mobile phlebotomists in the prospective study collected whole blood, serum and a nasopharyngeal or oropharyngeal swab from every participant. Prospective study participants could optionally give additional blood draws and questionnaires over an approximately two-month period. Prospective study blood samples were shipped either frozen or at room temperature before DNA extraction.

The TCR comes from a woman aged 55-69 years who had recovered from COVID-19. The chain is assembled from TRBV9 and TRBJ2-3; 12 junctional bases match TRBD2. Source material: PBMCs or T cells enriched from blood (not recorded which). The nucleotide sequence reads TGTGCCAGCAGCTATGAACCTAGCGGGAGGGCCACAGATACGCAGTATTTT. Its product reads: CASSYEPSGRATDTQYF.